The following is a T cell receptor (beta chain) sequence with its context. Germline V gene lookup returns CDR1 MNHGY and CDR2 SVAAGI. With V trimmed by 5 bases and J by 9 bases, 13 bases remained unmatched. The CDR3 sequence is 17 residues long. The sample originates from a study of T cell repertoires in cytomegalovirus infection. Overall study context: In public TCR beta signatures, there were indications of both CMV infection and matching HLA type.

MiXCR, applied by TCRdb to the reads, yields one record per CDR3 protein. The sample gives some 180,000 distinct CDR3 sequences, roughly 15% of which show up once; around 27% is in the top ten. The sequencing sample was made of CD8+ T cells from PBMCs. V and J are TRBV6-9 and TRBJ2-1, with 13 nucleotides matching TRBD2. This sequence was found in a human donor in good health (CMV status not recorded). Some clones in this sample may be carry-over from other donors' samples. Here the CDR3 reads CASSLAGGLAGEGEQFF. In nucleotides, the CDR3 is TGTGCCAGCAGTCTAGCCGGAGGACTAGCGGGGGAAGGTGAGCAGTTCTTC.